This T cell receptor (beta chain) was sequenced during a study of cytomegalovirus exposure and HLA in healthy donors. Regarding the study as a whole: Later analysis demonstrated an association between a missense DCLRE1C variant and TCR beta V- and J-gene trimming. Later on, an analysis tied 15,000 to 20,000 TCR beta sequences to HLA alleles at 0.05 false discovery rate. A reported reduction in N-insertions relative to the roughly 670-donor mean was seen in an Asian-associated ancestry cluster in a later analysis.

The germline V gene has CDR1 SNHLY and CDR2 FYNNEI. Trimming shortened V by 3 bases and J by 2 bases, and 21 bases separated the two germline ends. This CDR3 has 18 amino acids. A few counts support this clone. Its cognate antigen is unknown. A multiplex PCR was run with 60 Vbeta primers and 13 Jbeta primers. Here immunoSEQ multiplex PCR was the method, and the copy in TCRdb shows in-frame clones only, minus some. The sample carries around 120,000 clones, approximately 78% recorded once. The clonotype was recovered from a woman under 40 in good health and CMV-seropositive. The sample comprised PBMCs. The genes are TRBV2 and TRBJ2-3; the D is unclear. The CDR3 DNA reads as TGTGCCAGCAGTGATCCGGCGACACGCCGTCGGTCCACAGATACGCAGTATTTT. This translates into CASSDPATRRRSTDTQYF.